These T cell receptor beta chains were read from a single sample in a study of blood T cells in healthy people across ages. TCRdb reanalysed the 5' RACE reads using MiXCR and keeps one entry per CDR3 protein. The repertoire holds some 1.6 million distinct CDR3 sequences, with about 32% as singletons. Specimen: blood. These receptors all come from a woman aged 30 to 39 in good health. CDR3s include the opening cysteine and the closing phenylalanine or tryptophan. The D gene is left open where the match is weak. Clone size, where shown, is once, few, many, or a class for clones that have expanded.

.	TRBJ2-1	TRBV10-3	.	TGTGCCATCAGGGGGGAGGTGGAGCAGTTCTTC	CAIRGEVEQFF
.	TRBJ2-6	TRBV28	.	TGTGCCAGCAATCCCACTGCGACAGCCGGGGCCAACGTCCTGACTTTC	CASNPTATAGANVLTF
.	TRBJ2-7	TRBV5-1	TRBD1	TGCGCCAGCAGCTCCAAAGTTATCCGGGACAGTCACTCCTACGAGCAGTACTTC	CASSSKVIRDSHSYEQYF
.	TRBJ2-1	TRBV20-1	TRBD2	TGCAGTGCTAGAGACCCGCTCGGACTAGTCAATGAGCAGTTCTTC	CSARDPLGLVNEQFF
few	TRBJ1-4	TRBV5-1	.	TGCGCCAGCAGCTTGGTTTCGGGAGGCACTAATGAAAAACTGTTTTTT	CASSLVSGGTNEKLFF
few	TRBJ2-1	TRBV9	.	TGTGCCAGCAGCGTAGTGGGTAGATCGGATGAGCAGTTCTTC	CASSVVGRSDEQFF
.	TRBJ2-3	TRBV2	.	TGTGCCAGCAGTCCGGAGACAGGGAGGGAGACAGATACGCAGTATTTT	CASSPETGRETDTQYF
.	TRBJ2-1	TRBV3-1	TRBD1	TGTGCCAGCAAAACCGGGACAGGGGTTACTAATGAGCAGTTCTTC	CASKTGTGVTNEQFF
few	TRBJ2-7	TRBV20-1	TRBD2	TGCAGTGCACCGGGACTAGACCTGCTCGAGCAGTACTTC	CSAPGLDLLEQYF
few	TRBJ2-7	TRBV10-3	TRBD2	TGTGCCATCAGTGAGTCCTCTAGCGGGGGGAACGAGCAGTACTTC	CAISESSSGGNEQYF
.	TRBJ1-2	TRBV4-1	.	TGCGCCAGCAGCCAAGTAGGGGGACGGAATGACTACACCTTC	CASSQVGGRNDYTF
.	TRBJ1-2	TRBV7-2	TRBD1	TGTGCCAGCAGCCTCGGACAGGGGGTGCTTTATGGCTACACCTTC	CASSLGQGVLYGYTF
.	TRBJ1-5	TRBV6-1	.	TGTGCCAGCAGCGGTTGGGCAGACTATAGCAATCAGCCCCAGCATTTT	CASSGWADYSNQPQHF
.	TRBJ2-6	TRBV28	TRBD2	TGTGCCAGCACCAAAGCGGGGTTCATCTCTGGGGCCAACGTCCTGACTTTC	CASTKAGFISGANVLTF
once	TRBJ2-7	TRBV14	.	TGTGCCAACAGCCTCGCACCGACCGCGGGGACAGAGCAGTACTTC	CANSLAPTAGTEQYF
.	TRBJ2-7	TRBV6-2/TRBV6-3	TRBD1	TGTGCCAGCAGTTACAGGGGGCGCGTGTACGAGCAGTACTTC	CASSYRGRVYEQYF
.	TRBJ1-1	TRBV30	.	TGTGCCTGGAGGTTTTACACTGAAGCTTTCTTT	CAWRFYTEAFF
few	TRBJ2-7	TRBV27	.	TGTGCCAGCAGGCACGTAGCTGGAGCTTACGAGCAGTACTTC	CASRHVAGAYEQYF
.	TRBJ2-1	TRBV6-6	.	TGTGCCAGCAGTTCTATCCCCCTGGGCCTGGACAATGAGCAGTTCTTC	CASSSIPLGLDNEQFF
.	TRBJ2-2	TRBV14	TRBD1	TGTGCCAGCAGCCTCCTACCGGGACAGGGCTACACCGGGGAGCTGTTTTTT	CASSLLPGQGYTGELFF
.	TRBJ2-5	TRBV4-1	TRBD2	TGCGCCAGCAGCCCCGACGGGGTTAGCGGGGAAGAGACCCAGTACTTC	CASSPDGVSGEETQYF
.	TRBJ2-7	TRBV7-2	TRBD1	TGTGCCAGCAGCTTAGGGGTACAGGGGGTCTACGAGCAGTACTTC	CASSLGVQGVYEQYF
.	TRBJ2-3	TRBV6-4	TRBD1	TGTGCCAGCAGTGCGGGACAGCCCGGAGATACGCAGTATTTT	CASSAGQPGDTQYF
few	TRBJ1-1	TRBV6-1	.	TGTGCCAGCAGGCCGGGACAACCTAACACTGAAGCTTTCTTT	CASRPGQPNTEAFF
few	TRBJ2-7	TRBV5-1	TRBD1	TGTGCCAGCAGCTTAGAAGACAGGGCCTACGAGCAGTACTTC	CASSLEDRAYEQYF
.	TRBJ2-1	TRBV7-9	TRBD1	TGTGCCAGCAGCATCCCCAGGTCTGTTTGGGACAGGACGTGTGAGCAGTTCTTC	CASSIPRSVWDRTCEQFF
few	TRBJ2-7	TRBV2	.	TGTGCCAGCAGTGAAGAGGTCGAGTACGAGCAGTACTTC	CASSEEVEYEQYF
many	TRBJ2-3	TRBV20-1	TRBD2	TGCAGTGCTTCCACCTGGACTAGCGGAAGCACAGATACGCAGTATTTT	CSASTWTSGSTDTQYF
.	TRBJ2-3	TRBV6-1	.	TGTGCCAGCAGTGAAACAGGGAGCACAGATACGCAGTATTTT	CASSETGSTDTQYF
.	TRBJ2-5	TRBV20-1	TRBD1	TGCAGTGCTAGCAGGGGGACAGAGACCCAGTACTTC	CSASRGTETQYF
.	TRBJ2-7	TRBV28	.	TGTGCCAGCTTCATGGCTAGGAACGAGCAGTACTTC	CASFMARNEQYF
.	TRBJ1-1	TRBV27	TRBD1	TGTGCCAGCAGACTTTGGACAGGCCGGGACACTGAAGCTTTCTTT	CASRLWTGRDTEAFF
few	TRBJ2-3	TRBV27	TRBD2	TGTGCCAGCAGTTCTATGGTTAGCGGGGGGGCCGCAGATACGCAGTATTTT	CASSSMVSGGAADTQYF
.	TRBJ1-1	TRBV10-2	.	TGCGCCAGCAGTGTGAGGGGAGAAACTGAAGCTTTCTTT	CASSVRGETEAFF
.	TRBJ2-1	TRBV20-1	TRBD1	TGCAGTGCACCCAGGACAGGGAAGGGTAATGAGCAGTTCTTC	CSAPRTGKGNEQFF
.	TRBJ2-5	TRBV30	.	TGTGCCTTGGCAGGCCAAGAGACCCAGTACTTC	CALAGQETQYF
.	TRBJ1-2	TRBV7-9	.	TGTGCCGGCCAGACGGAGATTATTGGGTATGGCTACACCTTC	CAGQTEIIGYGYTF
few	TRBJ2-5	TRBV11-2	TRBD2	TGTGCCAGCAGCTGGGAGGGATCAACCCAGTACTTC	CASSWEGSTQYF
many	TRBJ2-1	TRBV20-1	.	TGCAGTCCCACTACTAGCACCGAAGGCGGGCAGTTCTTC	CSPTTSTEGGQFF
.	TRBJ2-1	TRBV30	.	TGTGCCTGGAGTTACGATTATGAGCAGTTCTTC	CAWSYDYEQFF
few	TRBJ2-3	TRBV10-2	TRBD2	TGCGCCAGCAGTGAGCTAGCGGGAGGGCCCGATACGCAGTATTTT	CASSELAGGPDTQYF
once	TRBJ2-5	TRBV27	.	TGTGCCAGCAGTCCCCGCCCCCCTCTGCGGGGCCAAGAGACCCAGTACTTC	CASSPRPPLRGQETQYF